The rows below give T cell receptor beta chains drawn from one sample of a study of siplizumab effects on memory and regulatory T cells. Generated by immunoSEQ multiplex PCR, the TCRdb table keeps only in-frame clones and is missing some. The sample has 80,000 to 130,000 clones; 92% are singletons. The sequencing input was Tregs sorted from blood. The receptors derive from a human donor in good health. Both conserved end residues are part of each CDR3. D genes are given only for firm matches. The size entry is marked missing in some rows and otherwise reads once, few, many or a size class.

CDR3: CSATRGAHIF
DNA: TGCAGTGCTACCAGGGGTGCTCACATCTTC
size: few
J: TRBJ2-7
V: TRBV20-1
D: -

CDR3: CASTLRDRVLGGYTF
DNA: TGTGCCAGTACCCTTCGGGACAGGGTTTTGGGTGGCTACACCTTC
size: once
J: TRBJ1-2
V: TRBV19
D: TRBD1

CDR3: CASRFRDSYYEQYF
DNA: TGTGCAAGTCGCTTCCGGGACAGTTACTACGAGCAGTACTTC
size: -
J: TRBJ2-7
V: TRBV12-2
D: -

CDR3: CASSLGLGARTYEQYF
DNA: TGTGCCAGCAGCTTGGGTTTGGGGGCCCGCACCTACGAGCAGTACTTC
size: -
J: TRBJ2-7
V: TRBV7-9
D: -

CDR3: CASSGSKFSGRMTDTQYF
DNA: TGCGCCAGCAGCGGTTCCAAGTTTAGCGGGAGGATGACAGATACGCAGTATTTT
size: once
J: TRBJ2-3
V: TRBV5-1
D: TRBD2

CDR3: CASSPSVLYEQYF
DNA: TGTGCCAGCAGTCCTAGCGTACTCTACGAGCAGTACTTC
size: -
J: TRBJ2-7
V: TRBV6-5
D: -

CDR3: CASSLVVGQGAYEQYF
DNA: TGTGCCAGCAGCTTAGTTGTAGGACAGGGGGCTTACGAGCAGTACTTC
size: -
J: TRBJ2-7
V: TRBV11-2
D: TRBD1

CDR3: CAWSWGQVHNEQFF
DNA: TGTGCCTGGAGTTGGGGACAGGTTCACAATGAGCAGTTCTTC
size: -
J: TRBJ2-1
V: TRBV30
D: TRBD1

CDR3: CASSLVSGNGELFF
DNA: TGTGCCAGCAGCTTAGTTTCCGGGAACGGGGAGCTGTTTTTT
size: -
J: TRBJ2-2
V: TRBV11-1
D: -

CDR3: CASSLDGNYGYTF
DNA: TGTGCCAGCAGTCTTGACGGGAACTATGGCTACACCTTC
size: -
J: TRBJ1-2
V: TRBV28
D: -

CDR3: CASSEMLGLLLSYEQYF
DNA: TGTGCCAGCAGTGAGATGTTAGGACTCCTCCTCTCCTACGAGCAGTACTTC
size: -
J: TRBJ2-7
V: TRBV2
D: -

CDR3: CASSAPGSEKLFF
DNA: TGCGCCAGCAGTGCCCCGGGGAGTGAAAAACTGTTTTTT
size: -
J: TRBJ1-4
V: TRBV10-2
D: -

CDR3: CASRALGQSQHF
DNA: TGCGCCAGCAGAGCTTTGGGACAGTCCCAGCATTTT
size: -
J: TRBJ1-5
V: TRBV10-2
D: TRBD1

CDR3: CASSQTGGIGLYEQYF
DNA: TGTGCCAGCAGTCAAACAGGGGGCATTGGTCTCTACGAGCAGTACTTC
size: -
J: TRBJ2-7
V: TRBV27
D: TRBD1

CDR3: CASSPVETQYF
DNA: TGTGCCAGCAGCCCCGTCGAGACCCAGTACTTC
size: -
J: TRBJ2-5
V: TRBV7-9
D: -

CDR3: CAISESGQGIGNTIYF
DNA: TGTGCCATCAGTGAGTCGGGACAGGGCATTGGAAACACCATATATTTT
size: -
J: TRBJ1-3
V: TRBV10-3
D: TRBD1

CDR3: CASSYGETDTQYF
DNA: TGTGCCAGCAGTTACGGGGAGACAGATACGCAGTATTTT
size: -
J: TRBJ2-3
V: TRBV6-6
D: -